The TCR beta chain under discussion was sequenced for a study of blood T cells in healthy people across ages. Through a sample-barcoded 5' primer and a J-beta primer mix, a second PCR was run for roughly 7 to 11 cycles. From the 5' RACE reads, TCRdb called clonotypes with MiXCR, one entry per CDR3 protein. Of over 300,000 distinct CDR3 sequences listed, approximately 52% were seen once; the top ten hold 45% to 65%. Germline V gene lookup returns CDR1 ENHRY and CDR2 SYGVKD. V was clipped by 10 bases and J by 3 bases; unmatched bases: 10. The length of the CDR3 is 15 residues. Healthy individuals of Caucasian origin from Russia, aged roughly 6 to 100, served as donors.

Sequencing was done on a sample of blood. V and J are TRBV10-3 and TRBJ1-5; TRBD1 matches at 9 bases. The TCR originated in a man in his fifties or sixties in good health. In DNA form, the CDR3 reads TGTGCCACAAGACTAGGGACAGGGAACAATCAGCCCCAGCATTTT. It specifies CATRLGTGNNQPQHF.